These 20 T cell receptor beta chains were all obtained from the same sample, sequenced in a study of blood T cells in healthy people across ages. The use of a sample-barcoded 5' primer and a J-beta primer mix characterized a second PCR of roughly 6 to 11 cycles. MiXCR, run by TCRdb on the 5' RACE reads, gives a single entry per CDR3 protein. Seen here are roughly 1.5 million distinct CDR3 sequences, approximately 43% observed once, and the top ten hold about 4%. Sequenced material: blood. Source of these receptors: a woman younger than 30 in good health.

The sample holds a few counts of this clonotype. V gene TRBV6-5 combines with J gene TRBJ2-5; 7 bases fit TRBD1. This CDR3 is built from 14 residues. CDR1 is MNHEY and CDR2 is SVGAGI in the germline V gene. Trimming at V came to 5 bases and at J to 5 bases, leaving 8 bases not matched to a gene. The CDR3 DNA reads as TGTGCCAGCAGTGTACAGGGGAGTGAGGAGACCCAGTACTTC. It encodes CASSVQGSEETQYF.

This chain links TRBV6-2 or TRBV6-3 with TRBJ2-5; perhaps TRBD1 as D (5 bases). This CDR3 is built from 14 residues. Germline CDR1 is MNHEY and CDR2 is SVGEGT. CDR3 nucleotide sequence: TGTACCACGAATGGCAGGGCCTACCAAGAGACCCAGTACTTC. It is translated as CTTNGRAYQETQYF.

This clonotype has more than one count but fewer than ten. The rearrangement joins TRBV7-2 to TRBJ2-3; D call uncertain. The germline V and J ends were trimmed by 2 bases and 0 bases, with 9 bases remaining between them. Germline CDR1 SGHTA, CDR2 FQGNSA. The CDR3 length is 15 residues. CDR3 residues: CASSLQLSSTDTQYF. Here the CDR3 DNA reads TGTGCCAGCAGCTTACAACTCTCTAGCACAGATACGCAGTATTTT.

This chain links TRBV2 with TRBJ2-5; possibly TRBD2 for D (7 bases). V lost 6 bases, J lost 11 bases, and 19 bases lay in between. CDR1 SNHLY and CDR2 FYNNEI come from the germline V gene. This CDR3 region has 13 residues. CDR3 amino acids: CASSPVGGGEQYF. As DNA, the CDR3 is TGTGCCAGCAGCCCAGTAGGGGGGGGTGAGCAGTACTTC.

This clonotype was counted only a few times. The chain uses TRBV28 and TRBJ1-1; TRBD1 agrees at 7 bases. The CDR3 loop spans 13 amino acids. Germline V CDR1 and CDR2: MDHEN, SYDVKM. V was pared by 5 bases and J by 6 bases, with 6 bases of the junction left unmatched. CDR3 in amino acids: CASSPRTGPEAFF. In DNA, the CDR3 is TGTGCCAGCAGTCCTCGGACAGGCCCTGAAGCTTTCTTT. The full variable domain, rest sourced from reference TRBV28 and TRBJ1-1, is DVKVTQSSRYLVKRTGEKVFLECVQDMDHENMFWYRQDPGLGLRLIYFSYDVKMKEKGDIPEGYSVSREKKERFSLILESASTNQTSMYLCASSPRTGPEAFFGQGTRLTVV.

The table lists this clonotype with many counts. The chain recombines TRBV27 with TRBJ2-7; possible D gene TRBD2, 6 bases. The V and J ends lost 8 bases and 0 bases respectively, with 11 bases between them. The CDR3 has 13 amino acids. Germline V CDR1 and CDR2: MNHEY, SMNVEV (reference sequence). CDR3 sequence: CASGGLYSYEQYF. The CDR3 region has the DNA TGTGCCAGCGGGGGACTTTACTCCTACGAGCAGTACTTC.

This chain uses TRBV28 with TRBJ1-2, with unresolved D. V was trimmed by 5 bases and J by 8 bases, leaving 15 bases between them. In germline, CDR1 is MDHEN, CDR2 SYDVKM. The CDR3 covers 13 residues. CDR3 coding DNA: TGTGCCAGCAGTCCAAGGACGGTTCGCGGCTACACCTTC. This gives the protein CASSPRTVRGYTF.

The chain uses TRBV11-2 and TRBJ2-1; 7 nucleotides align to TRBD2. Trimming removed 4 bases from V and 3 bases from J; junction bases left unmatched: 9. The germline V gene has CDR1 SGHAT and CDR2 FQNNGV. The CDR3 spans 16 residues. The CDR3 protein is CASSSILAKNYNEQFF. Written as DNA, the CDR3 is TGTGCCAGCAGCTCGATACTAGCGAAGAACTACAATGAGCAGTTCTTC.

This sequence joins TRBV7-9 and TRBJ2-5, with 12 nucleotides matching TRBD1. V lost 3 bases to trimming and J lost 5 bases; unmatched junction nucleotides: 4. The CDR3 covers 15 residues. Germline CDR1 SEHNR, CDR2 FQNEAQ (reference sequence). As DNA, the CDR3 is TGTGCCAGCAGCTTGGGACAGGGGGCGCAGGAGACCCAGTACTTC. It encodes CASSLGQGAQETQYF.

As concerns this clonotype: A much larger clone differs by one base, so this may be a read error. This CDR3 reads CSTRGGLAGVDNEQFF. DNA for the CDR3: TGCAGTACTAGAGGGGGACTAGCGGGAGTAGACAATGAGCAGTTCTTC. The chain uses TRBV20-1 and TRBJ2-1; 14 nucleotides line up with TRBD2. The CDR3 length is 16 residues. Germline V CDR1 and CDR2: DFQATT, SNEGSKA (reference sequence).

This clonotype was picked up a small number of times. The V call is TRBV7-3, the J call TRBJ1-2; 7 bases agree with TRBD1. CDR1 and CDR2 (germline): SGHTA, FQGTGA. This CDR3 is built from 15 residues. V trimming: 1 base; J trimming: 7 bases; junction bases outside the gene matches: 9. CDR3 bases: TGTGCCAGCAGCTTAAATCCCCGACAGGGCGGTGGCTACACCTTC. Its protein is CASSLNPRQGGGYTF.

This clonotype occurred a few times. The V call is TRBV6-1, the J call TRBJ2-2, with 9 bases aligning to TRBD1. The V gene's germline CDR1 is MNHNS and CDR2 SASEGT. Germline trimming cut 2 bases from V and 4 bases from J; bases unmatched to any gene: 5. There are 16 residues in the CDR3. CDR3 nucleotide sequence: TGTGCCAGCAGTGAATTGGGACAGGGTATCACCGGGGAGCTGTTTTTT. Amino acid sequence: CASSELGQGITGELFF.

The chain combines TRBV7-8 with TRBJ2-1, with D tentatively TRBD2 (5 bases). The CDR3 has 14 residues. The germline gives CDR1 SGHVS, CDR2 FQNEAQ. V gave up 0 bases and J gave up 8 bases, with 11 bases separating them. In nucleotides, the CDR3 is TGTGCCAGCAGCTTAGCTCCGGGATCGGATGAGCAGTTCTTC. Encoded protein: CASSLAPGSDEQFF.

The gene calls are TRBV7-9 and TRBJ1-5, with no clear D. Trimming removed 6 bases at V and 0 bases at J, with 12 bases between. The germline gives CDR1 SEHNR, CDR2 FQNEAQ (reference sequence). CDR3 size: 15 residues. CDR3 region: CASSRYSDSNQPQHF. CDR3 in DNA: TGTGCCAGCAGTAGATACAGCGATAGCAATCAGCCCCAGCATTTT.

The rearrangement links TRBV11-2 to TRBJ2-3, with 10 bases that match TRBD2. Unmatched junction bases numbered 11, after V lost 6 bases and J lost 5 bases. Germline values: CDR1 SGHAT, CDR2 FQNNGV. The CDR3 has 16 residues. The chain's CDR3 is CASSGSSGGLGDTQYF. CDR3 bases: TGTGCCAGCAGTGGAAGTAGCGGGGGGCTCGGAGATACGCAGTATTTT.

The CDR3 DNA reads TGTGCCAGCAAAAAGGAACTAGCGGGAGGCTACGAGCAGTACTTC. It encodes CASKKELAGGYEQYF. The chain couples TRBV12-3 or TRBV12-4 to TRBJ2-4; 12 nucleotides align to TRBD2. The DNA end is more similar to TRBJ2-7, so the J call may be wrong. The CDR3 runs 15 residues.

The chain links TRBV2 to TRBJ2-3; D might be TRBD2 (6 bases). V lost 4 bases, J lost 3 bases, and 17 bases lay in between. CDR3 size: 16 residues. Germline V gene data show CDR1 as SNHLY and CDR2 as FYNNEI. The CDR3 coding sequence is TGTGCCAGCAGTGCAGGTGGGGCTAGCGCTACAGATACGCAGTATTTT. Its protein product is CASSAGGASATDTQYF.

This clonotype was seen a few times. The chain combines TRBV7-9 with TRBJ2-1; tentatively, D is TRBD2 (5 bases). The CDR3 sequence is 16 residues long. Deletions cut 4 bases from V and 2 bases from J, with 15 bases between. The V gene's germline CDR1 is SEHNR and CDR2 FQNEAQ (reference sequence). The CDR3 sequence: CASSSSGSRPYNEQFF. CDR3 nucleotide sequence: TGTGCCAGCAGCTCCTCGGGGAGCCGCCCCTACAATGAGCAGTTCTTC.

This clonotype turned up a few times. The CDR3 bases are TGTGCCAGCGGAAAAAGTCTTGGCGGGTCACAAGAGACCCAGTACTTC. Translating gives CASGKSLGGSQETQYF. The gene calls are TRBV28 and TRBJ2-5; possible D gene TRBD2, 5 bases. Trimming removed 8 bases at V and 2 bases at J, with 21 bases between. Germline assignment: CDR1 MDHEN and CDR2 SYDVKM. This CDR3 has 16 residues. The full variable domain, rest sourced from reference TRBV28 and TRBJ2-5, is DVKVTQSSRYLVKRTGEKVFLECVQDMDHENMFWYRQDPGLGLRLIYFSYDVKMKEKGDIPEGYSVSREKKERFSLILESASTNQTSMYLCASGKSLGGSQETQYFGPGTRLLVL.

This clonotype was counted between two and nine times. This chain uses TRBV29-1 with TRBJ2-5; D not certain. The CDR3 spans 10 residues. V was pared by 5 bases and J by 11 bases, with 12 bases between. CDR1 and CDR2 from the germline V gene are SQVTM and ANQGSEA. CDR3 in DNA: TGCAGCGTTTCGTACAATGAGCAGTACTTC. It yields the protein CSVSYNEQYF.